This note documents a single T cell receptor (beta chain) sequence. Per the original data handling: Reference gene primers were amplified, and this amplification served to estimate nucleated cell counts. Profiled with immunoSEQ multiplex PCR; TCRdb holds only in-frame clones, not every one. The V and J calls and clone size are taken from that table; D and trimming were inferred from the DNA. In the table there are roughly 130,000 clones, around 80% of which are singletons. Germline lookup yields CDR1 MNHEY and CDR2 SMNVEV (reference sequence). The V end lost 5 bases, the J end lost 0 bases, and 14 bases lay between the germline ends. The CDR3 covers 16 residues. This sample was taken from a study of blood T cell repertoires in COVID-19. In the study overall: COVID-19 samples from acute and convalescent phases originated in the United States, Italy and Spain. PBMCs, B-cell-depleted T cells, or T cells were the source of the cDNA or gDNA that made up the material.

Specimen: peripheral blood. The sequence came from a man aged 55 to 70 with acute or convalescent COVID-19. J is TRBJ2-1 and V is TRBV27; the D gene is possibly TRBD2 (6 bases). Here the CDR3 reads CASSPPGLSSYNEQFF. The CDR3 DNA reads TGTGCCAGCAGTCCCCCGGGACTTAGCTCCTACAATGAGCAGTTCTTC.